This TCR beta chain was identified in a study of blood T cell repertoires in COVID-19. Study context: PBMCs, B-cell-depleted T cells, or T cells provided the cDNA or gDNA that made up the material.

TCRdb keeps only in-frame clones here, not all; method: immunoSEQ multiplex PCR. The data show 110,000 to 150,000 clones, around 82% seen once. CDR3 length: 14 residues. V gave up 4 bases and J gave up 1 base; unmatched junction bases: 0. This sequence joins TRBV23-1 and TRBJ2-2; TRBD1 matches 7 bases. TRBV23-1 is classed as an ORF, of uncertain function. This TCR was sampled from a man between 60 and 75 years old with acute or convalescent COVID-19. The sample comprised peripheral blood. CDR3 in DNA: TGCGCCAGCAGTCGACAGGGGAACACCGGGGAGCTGTTTTTT. Protein: CASSRQGNTGELFF.